This TCR beta chain originates from a study of CD4 T cells in relation to SARS-CoV-2 and coronaviruses. CDR1 ENHRY and CDR2 SYGVKD come from the germline V gene. The CDR3 sequence is 13 residues long. Trimming pared 11 bases from V and 2 bases from J, leaving 16 bases between. CD4+ T cells from unexposed donors were obtained before the COVID-19 pandemic (2011-2018). After roughly ten days of culture, CD4+ T cells were isolated. As cell numbers allowed, unexposed-donor CD4+ T cells faced SARS-CoV-2 S/N and four cold-coronavirus spikes. Each well had around 2.2 million PBMCs in around 4.9% human AB serum with IL-2. Method: immunoSEQ multiplex PCR; TCRdb's copy keeps in-frame clones and lacks some. Counted here are tens of thousands of clones, around 76% occurring once; the ten biggest clones make up about a sixth. With respect to this clone: As yet, its antigen is unknown.

Input material: CD4+ T cells from PBMCs, cultured in vitro. The V call is TRBV10-3, the J call TRBJ2-7, with D perhaps TRBD1 (6 bases). The TCR sequence derives from a human donor in good health. The DNA of the CDR3 is TGTGCCGCTACAGGGCATGGAACCTACGAGCAGTACTTC. It encodes CAATGHGTYEQYF.